The 8 T cell receptor beta chains presented below share a single source sample, sequenced in a study of T cells expressing NK-cell markers. For each CDR3 protein, TCRdb gives one entry from its re-call of the 5' RACE reads, without DNA. The specimen's table records almost 450,000 distinct CDR3 sequences. The material sequenced was blood T cells: a sorted CD56 or NKG2C T cell subset, CD4+ or CD8+ T cells, or bulk PBMC T cells (not recorded which). Receptors originate from a woman between 18 and 75 years old in good health.

This sequence joins TRBV11-2 and TRBJ2-5; TCRdb's assignment of TRBD1 cannot be checked, as there is no DNA. This CDR3 is built from 15 residues. Germline V lookup: CDR1 SGHAT, CDR2 FQNNGV. This chain's CDR3 is CASSFRGSLQETQYF.

The chain uses TRBV11-2 and TRBJ1-3. The CDR3 is made up of 16 amino acids. From germline, CDR1 is SGHAT and CDR2 FQNNGV. CDR3 sequence: CASSLPALTWGNTIYF.

This chain connects TRBV24-1 to TRBJ2-1. Germline values: CDR1 KGHDR, CDR2 SFDVKD. The length of the CDR3 is 13 residues. CDR3 sequence: CATSDPVGREQFF.

The gene calls are TRBV12-3 or TRBV12-4 and TRBJ2-3; without DNA, the TCRdb call of TRBD1 cannot be checked. This CDR3 has 15 residues. CDR3 in amino acids: CASTFRRSGADTQYF.

The gene calls are TRBV5-1 and TRBJ2-7. There are 14 residues in the CDR3. Germline CDR1 SGHRS, CDR2 YFSETQ. CDR3 in amino acids: CASSPDSNSYEQYF.

The chain is built from TRBV30 and TRBJ2-3; TCRdb outputs TRBD2, but without DNA this stays unchecked. The germline CDR1 and CDR2 sequences are GTSNPN and SVGIG (reference sequence). The CDR3 length is 15 residues. The CDR3 loop reads CAWTLPGLGTDTQYF.

The chain is built from TRBV7-3 and TRBJ2-1; with no DNA, the TCRdb D assignment of TRBD2 cannot be verified. The CDR3 covers 17 residues. Germline CDR1 is SGHTA and CDR2 is FQGTGA. CDR3 region: CASSLKGRLAEVDEQFF.

The chain has TRBV21-1 and TRBJ1-5. TRBV21-1 counts as a pseudogene. The CDR3 spans 13 residues. CDR3 residues: CASSKAEVMPQHF.